This TCR beta chain was sequenced in a study of molecular identifiers for immune sequencing clone quantification (dated by TCRdb to the late 2010s). As for the study more broadly: For a replicate experiment, RNA from approximately 20,000 or 100,000 naive CD8 T cells was divided into five aliquots, and four of the five aliquots were sequenced. This methods study used CD8 T cells to benchmark TCR RNA copy counting and molecular-identifier clustering-based TCR repertoire sequencing (MIDCIRS). The research as a whole found: Identical TCR molecules sharing a barcode could cause highly expanded clone sizes to be underestimated. When barcode sub-clustering was left out, chimeric consensus sequences inflated TCR diversity, with chimeras reaching as high as 47%. The naive libraries included spiked-in Jurkat TCR RNA (about nine copies' worth), and this Jurkat TCR RNA is not part of the donor repertoire. In CMV-specific effector cells, clones with more than 20 RNA copies accounted for over 97% of molecules, whereas in naive cells such clones accounted for under 1%. A single cell's worth of spiked-in Jurkat TCR RNA was reported detectable even among approximately 930,000 naive CD8 T cells. About 3 recovered TCR RNA copies per cell were obtained by modeling, versus about 10 by digital PCR, implying a capture efficiency of about 30%.

Preparation of the library involved PCR. Sequenced on a NextSeq 500. Preparation of bulk TCR libraries followed a previously described approach, with the TCR primers listed in Table S5. The Qiagen AllPrep DNA/RNA kit was used to purify total RNA. Before analysis, reads from multiple sequencing runs of the same library were pooled. Concerning the study's data processing: Reads were retained only if an exact TCR constant sequence was present, and the retained reads were trimmed to 150 nt and grouped according to their 12-nt molecular barcodes. Reads inside each barcode group were sub-clustered using a 15% Levenshtein threshold, and a quality-weighted consensus sequence was constructed for each RNA molecule. Non-functional sequences were filtered out, along with any lower-count sequence sitting one edit away from another sequence. Based on a fit of two negative binomial distributions, barcode sub-clusters having less than 20% of the maximum read count were discarded. TCRdb reprocessing: public reads trimmed at Q25 with fastp, clones called with MiXCR, in-frame beta chains kept. All rows with the same CDR3 protein become a single entry with the most common DNA and genes. These V and J calls derive from TCRdb rather than the authors' analysis. The sample table shows tens of thousands of distinct CDR3 sequences, and roughly 36% are seen once. Of the sample, 3.5% to 4.5% falls within the top ten clones.

Libraries of naive CD8 T cells were built from approximately 22,000 to 940,000 sorted cells, with 10%, 30% or 50% of the purified RNA used. On a BD FACSAria II, naive CD8 T cells were FACS-sorted as CD8+CD4-CCR7+CD45RA+ and collected into RLT Plus buffer. Detection sensitivity was tested by spiking Jurkat RNA equal to over 8 TCR copies' worth into samples containing roughly 19,000-1,100,000 naive CD8 T cells. CD8 T cells were enriched using RosetteSep CD8+ T Cell Enrichment Cocktail and Ficoll-Paque, and the enriched cells then underwent ACK red cell lysis. The cysteine opens and the phenylalanine closes a CDR3 of 14 amino acids. The only DNA kept is the CDR3, 42 bases in frame from the first base. The CDR1 and CDR2 encoded by the germline V gene (reference sequence) are MNHEY and SMNVEV. Germline trimming: 10 bases from V, 1 base from J; junction bases outside gene matches: 6. This clonotype has more than one count but fewer than ten. The specificity of this receptor is unknown. No base quality information exists; no much larger clone differs at one position.

The sample comprised naive CD8+ T cells from blood, with Jurkat cell RNA spiked in. The intended sense of this specimen's cell subset or site label: FACS-sorted CD8+CD4-CCR7+CD45RA+ naive T cells. The TCR comes from a human donor in good health. Some libraries in this study had Jurkat cell RNA spiked in. The sequence links TRBV27 to TRBJ2-3; TRBD2 lines up with 9 middle nucleotides. Read as DNA, the sequence is TGTGCCATTGCGACTAGCGGAGGCACAGATACGCAGTATTTT. It translates as CAIATSGGTDTQYF.